Listed below are T cell receptor beta chains from one sample, sequenced in a study of cytomegalovirus exposure and HLA in healthy donors. Profiled with immunoSEQ multiplex PCR; TCRdb holds only in-frame clones, not every one. The data contain 85,000 to 90,000 clones, around 76% of them singletons. Sequencing input: PBMCs. Receptor source: a young man in good health and CMV-seropositive. CDR3s include the opening cysteine and the closing phenylalanine or tryptophan. The D gene is left open where the match is weak. Not all rows give a size; the values are once, few, many and, for expanded clones, a class.

.	TRBV9	TRBJ1-4	.	TGTGCCAGCAGCCCTCGGGACATCGCAACTAATGAAAAACTGTTTTTT	CASSPRDIATNEKLFF
TRBD2	TRBV10-3	TRBJ2-7	.	TGTGCCATCAGTGAAGCGGGGTTAGATTCCTCCTACGAGCAGTACTTC	CAISEAGLDSSYEQYF
TRBD1	TRBV5-1	TRBJ2-3	.	TGCGCCAGCAGCCAGGGGACAGTTTTGACAGATACGCAGTATTTT	CASSQGTVLTDTQYF
TRBD2	TRBV9	TRBJ2-3	many	TGTGCCAGCAGCGGGCTAGCGGGGAGAGATACGCAGTATTTT	CASSGLAGRDTQYF
TRBD1	TRBV19	TRBJ1-2	.	TGTGCCAGTAGTATAAACTCCGGACAGGGCGGCGGCTACACCTTC	CASSINSGQGGGYTF
TRBD2	TRBV7-3	TRBJ2-5	.	TGTGCCAGCAGCCCCCAGCGGGGAAACCAAGAGACCCAGTACTTC	CASSPQRGNQETQYF
TRBD1	TRBV28	TRBJ1-6	.	TGTGCCAGCAGTTCCACCGGGACAGGGGGTGCACCCCTCCACTTT	CASSSTGTGGAPLHF
TRBD1	TRBV13	TRBJ2-1	.	TGTGCCAGCAGCCCCGGGACAGGGTACAATGAGCAGTTCTTC	CASSPGTGYNEQFF
.	TRBV10-2	TRBJ2-1	few	TGCGCCAGCAGTCCGGACTATATCAATGAGCAGTTCTTC	CASSPDYINEQFF
TRBD1	TRBV5-6	TRBJ1-2	.	TGTGCCAGCAGCGGACAGGGGGCCGTCTATGGCTACACCTTC	CASSGQGAVYGYTF
TRBD2	TRBV5-1	TRBJ2-5	.	TGCGCCAGCAGCTTGATCCCAGTGGGGGGGTCGTACGAGACCCAGTACTTC	CASSLIPVGGSYETQYF
TRBD1	TRBV28	TRBJ1-5	.	TGTGCCAGCAGTTTGGAGGACAGGAGGAGCAATCAGCCCCAGCATTTT	CASSLEDRRSNQPQHF
.	TRBV6-1	TRBJ1-6	.	TGTGCCGGCCAAGCGGGGCAGGGCGTTTCACCCCTCCACTTT	CAGQAGQGVSPLHF
.	TRBV30	TRBJ2-4	.	TGTGCCTGGCCTCCGCTAGGGGTAGCCAAAAACATTCAGTACTTC	CAWPPLGVAKNIQYF
.	TRBV11-2	TRBJ1-2	once	TGTGCCAGCAGCTTAGTTGAGGATGGCTACACCTTC	CASSLVEDGYTF
.	TRBV9	TRBJ1-1	.	TGTGCCAGCAGCGTCCCAAGAGGGGGAGTGAACACTGAAGCTTTCTTT	CASSVPRGGVNTEAFF
.	TRBV6-5	TRBJ2-5	once	TGTGCCAGCAGTTACTCGATGACTAGTATAGCGGAGACCCAGTACTTC	CASSYSMTSIAETQYF
.	TRBV6-6	TRBJ2-3	few	TGTGCCAGCTCCGGTGGCGGCCAGGATACGCAGTATTTT	CASSGGGQDTQYF
TRBD2	TRBV11-2	TRBJ2-7	.	TGTGCCAGCAGCTTAGTATGGGCGGGGGTGATCTCCTACGAGCAGTACTTC	CASSLVWAGVISYEQYF
.	TRBV4-3	TRBJ1-2	.	TGCGCCAGCAGCCAAGAAGGGGGATATGATGGCTACACCTTC	CASSQEGGYDGYTF
TRBD2	TRBV29-1	TRBJ2-3	few	TGCAGCGTTGAAAGACTAGCGGGGGGGCGTAGCACAGATACGCAGTATTTT	CSVERLAGGRSTDTQYF
.	TRBV11-2	TRBJ2-5	.	TGTGCCAGCGGCTTAGCGGTCGGGTTCATCCCGGAAGAGACCCAGTACTTC	CASGLAVGFIPEETQYF
TRBD2	TRBV9	TRBJ2-7	.	TGTGCCAGCAGCGTAGAGGGTAGCGGGGCTAAATTACACGAGCAGTACTTC	CASSVEGSGAKLHEQYF